These 8 T cell receptor beta chains share one sample of origin, sequenced in a study of CD8+CD57+ T cells in acquired aplastic anemia. Template material for TCR beta VDJ and CDR3 profiling consisted of genomic DNA. TCRdb re-called the reads with MiXCR, one entry per CDR3 protein. There are roughly 150,000 distinct CDR3 sequences in the sample; roughly 40% occur only once, and over 0.95% lies in the top ten. Sample: sorted CD4+, CD8+, or CD8+CD57+ T cells (not recorded which) from PBMCs. These receptors came from a human donor in good health.

The chain couples TRBV18 to TRBJ2-3; D unresolved. This CDR3 has 13 residues. Germline loops: CDR1 KGHSH, CDR2 LQKENI. V dropped 5 bases and J dropped 0 bases, with 6 bases sitting between them. CDR3 in amino acids: CASSAYSTDTQYF. The CDR3 nucleotides read TGTGCCAGCTCAGCATATAGCACAGATACGCAGTATTTT.

Ten or more counts support this clonotype. The chain combines TRBV2 with TRBJ2-7; TRBD1 matches at 8 bases. The J segment lost 3 bases and the V segment lost 8 bases, leaving 6 bases of the junction unmatched. In germline, CDR1 is SNHLY, CDR2 FYNNEI. The CDR3 covers 13 residues. The CDR3 coding sequence is TGTGCCAGCTTGACAGGGGAGCACTACGAGCAGTACTTC. Translation: CASLTGEHYEQYF. The whole variable domain, filled in from reference TRBV2 and TRBJ2-7, reads EPEVTQTPSHQVTQMGQEVILRCVPISNHLYFYWYRQILGQKVEFLVSFYNNEISEKSEIFDDQFSVERPDGSNFTLKIRSTKLEDSAMYFCASLTGEHYEQYFGPGTRLTVT.

This clonotype occurred many times. The chain joins TRBV15 to TRBJ1-2, with unresolved D. Trimming stripped 0 bases from V and 4 bases from J, with 6 bases between. Per germline, CDR1 LNHNV and CDR2 YYDKDF (reference sequence). The CDR3 contains 13 residues. Here the CDR3 reads CATSREAGYGYTF. The CDR3 nucleotides read TGTGCCACCAGCAGAGAGGCCGGCTATGGCTACACCTTC. Complete variable domain (other parts from reference TRBV15 and TRBJ1-2): DAMVIQNPRYQVTQFGKPVTLSCSQTLNHNVMYWYQQKSSQAPKLLFHYYDKDFNNEADTPDNFQSRRPNTSFCFLDIRSPGLGDTAMYLCATSREAGYGYTFGSGTRLTVV.

This clonotype has at least ten counts. The chain is built from TRBV3-1 and TRBJ1-1; D uncertain. The CDR3 contains 13 residues. In germline, CDR1 is LGHDT, CDR2 YNNKEL (reference sequence). Trimming pared 2 bases from V and 4 bases from J, leaving 8 bases between. The CDR3 loop reads CASSQSGTTEAFF. In DNA form, the CDR3 reads TGTGCCAGCAGCCAATCGGGTACCACTGAAGCTTTCTTT.

This clonotype was counted ten times or more. The V and J genes are TRBV19 and TRBJ2-7; D may correspond to TRBD1 or TRBD2 (5 bases each). Trimming cost V 4 bases and J 7 bases, with 11 bases left between them. Germline CDR1 is LNHDA and CDR2 is SQIVND (reference sequence). This CDR3 is 12 amino acids long. CDR3 sequence (DNA): TGTGCCAGTAGTACCCAGGGCGGGGAGCAGTACTTC. Its translation is CASSTQGGEQYF. The variable domain in full, completed from reference TRBV19 and TRBJ2-7, reads DGGITQSPKYLFRKEGQNVTLSCEQNLNHDAMYWYRQDPGQGLRLIYYSQIVNDFQKGDIAEGYSVSREKKESFPLTVTSAQKNPTAFYLCASSTQGGEQYFGPGTRLTVT.

CDR3 region: CATSDSGKDQYEQYF. In DNA, the CDR3 is TGTGCCACCAGTGATTCTGGTAAGGACCAGTACGAGCAGTACTTC. The rearrangement joins TRBV24-1 to TRBJ2-7; D remains unclear. Germline assignment: CDR1 KGHDR and CDR2 SFDVKD. This CDR3 has 15 residues. V was cut by 2 bases and J by 4 bases, with 14 bases left in between.

Turning to this clonotype: One base away lies a much larger clone, so this may be a sequencing read error. The V and J genes are TRBV9 and TRBJ2-1, with D maybe TRBD2 (6 bases). CDR1 is SGDLS and CDR2 is YYNGEE in the germline V gene. Trimming pared 2 bases from V and 11 bases from J, leaving 17 bases between. The CDR3 has 14 residues. The CDR3 region is CASSVSSDVNKQFF. For the CDR3, the DNA is TGTGCCAGCAGCGTGTCTAGCGATGTAAATAAGCAGTTCTTC.

CDR3 residues: CATSRVGWFGMNTEAFF. In DNA form, the CDR3 reads TGTGCCACCAGCAGAGTCGGGTGGTTCGGAATGAACACTGAAGCTTTCTTT. This chain joins TRBV15 and TRBJ1-1; no definite D call. Germline CDR1 is LNHNV and CDR2 is YYDKDF (reference sequence). The length of the CDR3 is 17 residues. V dropped 1 base and J dropped 0 bases, with 15 bases sitting between them. The full variable domain, with the rest looked up from reference TRBV15 and TRBJ1-1, is DAMVIQNPRYQVTQFGKPVTLSCSQTLNHNVMYWYQQKSSQAPKLLFHYYDKDFNNEADTPDNFQSRRPNTSFCFLDIRSPGLGDTAMYLCATSRVGWFGMNTEAFFGQGTRLTVV.